The T cell receptor beta chain described here comes from a study of cytomegalovirus exposure and HLA in healthy donors. Trimming stripped 5 bases from V and 0 bases from J, with 7 bases between. The germline CDR1 and CDR2 sequences are MGHDK and SYGVNS. The CDR3 length is 13 residues. This clone was detected a few times. Its antigen is undetermined. Findings and limits, study-wide: Many donors shared some public TCRs, even though most TCR sequences were rare.

Profiled with immunoSEQ multiplex PCR; TCRdb holds only in-frame clones, not every one. Of 190,000 or so clones listed, around 80% are singletons. The sequence came from a woman aged 30 to 39 in good health and CMV-seropositive. The sequenced sample consisted of PBMCs. The chain carries TRBV25-1 and TRBJ1-1; D not resolved. CDR3 nucleotide sequence: TGTGCCAGCAGTAGAGACTTGAACACTGAAGCTTTCTTT. It encodes CASSRDLNTEAFF.